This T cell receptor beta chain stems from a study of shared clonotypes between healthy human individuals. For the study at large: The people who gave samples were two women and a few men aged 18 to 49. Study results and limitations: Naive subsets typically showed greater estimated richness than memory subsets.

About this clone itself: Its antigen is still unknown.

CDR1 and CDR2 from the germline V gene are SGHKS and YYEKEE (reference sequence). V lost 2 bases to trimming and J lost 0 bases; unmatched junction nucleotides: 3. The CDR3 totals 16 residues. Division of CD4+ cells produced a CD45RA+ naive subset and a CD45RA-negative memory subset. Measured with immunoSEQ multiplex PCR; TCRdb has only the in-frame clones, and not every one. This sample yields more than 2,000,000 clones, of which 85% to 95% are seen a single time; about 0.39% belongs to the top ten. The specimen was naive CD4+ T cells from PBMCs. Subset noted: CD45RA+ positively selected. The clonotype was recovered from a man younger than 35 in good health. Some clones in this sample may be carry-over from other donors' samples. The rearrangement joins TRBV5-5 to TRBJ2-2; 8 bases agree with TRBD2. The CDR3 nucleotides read TGTGCCAGCAGCTTCCGGGGGGGCTCGAACACCGGGGAGCTGTTTTTT. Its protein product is CASSFRGGSNTGELFF.